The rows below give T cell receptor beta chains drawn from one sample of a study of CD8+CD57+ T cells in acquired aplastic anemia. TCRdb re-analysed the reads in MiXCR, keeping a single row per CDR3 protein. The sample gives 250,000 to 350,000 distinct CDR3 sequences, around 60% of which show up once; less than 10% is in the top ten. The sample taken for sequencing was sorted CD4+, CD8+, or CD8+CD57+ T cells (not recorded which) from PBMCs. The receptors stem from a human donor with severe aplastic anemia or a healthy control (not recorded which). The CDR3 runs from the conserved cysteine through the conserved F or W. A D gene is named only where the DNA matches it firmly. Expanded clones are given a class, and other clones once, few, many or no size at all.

CDR3nt: TGTGCCAGCAGCTTGAGGACTAGCGGCGGCACAGATACGCAGTATTTT
CDR3aa: CASSLRTSGGTDTQYF
abundance: few
v_gene: TRBV7-9
d_gene: TRBD2
j_gene: TRBJ2-3

CDR3nt: TGTGCCAGCAGCTTAGCGGTCGGCTGGTCTGGAAACACCATATATTTT
CDR3aa: CASSLAVGWSGNTIYF
abundance: NA
v_gene: TRBV7-8
d_gene: NA
j_gene: TRBJ1-3

CDR3nt: TGTGCCAGTAGGCTGCGACAGGGGATGGCCGAGCAGTACTTC
CDR3aa: CASRLRQGMAEQYF
abundance: NA
v_gene: TRBV19
d_gene: TRBD1
j_gene: TRBJ2-7

CDR3nt: TGCAGTGTTAGGCCAGTGGGAGGGGATTCACCCCTCCACTTT
CDR3aa: CSVRPVGGDSPLHF
abundance: NA
v_gene: TRBV20-1
d_gene: NA
j_gene: TRBJ1-6

CDR3nt: TGTGCCAGCAGTTACTCGGAGGGCTACAATGAGCAGTTCTTC
CDR3aa: CASSYSEGYNEQFF
abundance: NA
v_gene: TRBV6-2/TRBV6-3
d_gene: NA
j_gene: TRBJ2-1

CDR3nt: TGTGCCAGCAGTGAAGCCCCAGGCACCCAGTACTTC
CDR3aa: CASSEAPGTQYF
abundance: few
v_gene: TRBV2
d_gene: NA
j_gene: TRBJ2-5

CDR3nt: TGCAGTGCTAGAGTAGCAGGCACAGATACGCAGTATTTT
CDR3aa: CSARVAGTDTQYF
abundance: few
v_gene: TRBV20-1
d_gene: NA
j_gene: TRBJ2-3

CDR3nt: TGTGCCACCAGCAGAGGACAGGAGTTTGGCAATCAGCCCCAGCATTTT
CDR3aa: CATSRGQEFGNQPQHF
abundance: few
v_gene: TRBV15
d_gene: NA
j_gene: TRBJ1-5

CDR3nt: TGCAGTGCCGTTATTGGGGATGGCCAAGAGACCCAGTACTTC
CDR3aa: CSAVIGDGQETQYF
abundance: NA
v_gene: TRBV20-1
d_gene: NA
j_gene: TRBJ2-5

CDR3nt: TGTGCCACCAGTGATGGGACAGGGCCTTACTATGGCTACACCTTC
CDR3aa: CATSDGTGPYYGYTF
abundance: NA
v_gene: TRBV24-1
d_gene: TRBD1
j_gene: TRBJ1-2

CDR3nt: TGTGCCAGCAGCGAGTGGGGGGAGGCAAACATTCAGTACTTC
CDR3aa: CASSEWGEANIQYF
abundance: NA
v_gene: TRBV9
d_gene: NA
j_gene: TRBJ2-4

CDR3nt: TGTGCCAGCAGCTTGGATGGGGGTGGCTACACCTTC
CDR3aa: CASSLDGGGYTF
abundance: few
v_gene: TRBV2
d_gene: NA
j_gene: TRBJ1-2

CDR3nt: TGTGCCACGACCGGGACCCAGGGCAATGAGCAGTTCTTC
CDR3aa: CATTGTQGNEQFF
abundance: many
v_gene: TRBV10-3
d_gene: NA
j_gene: TRBJ2-1

CDR3nt: TGCAGCGTCTACAGAACCTCCTACGAGCAGTACTTC
CDR3aa: CSVYRTSYEQYF
abundance: NA
v_gene: TRBV29-1
d_gene: NA
j_gene: TRBJ2-7

CDR3nt: TGTGCCATCAGTGAGTCGAAAGGAGGGCTAGCGGGAAAAGAGACCCAGTACTTC
CDR3aa: CAISESKGGLAGKETQYF
abundance: NA
v_gene: TRBV10-3
d_gene: TRBD2
j_gene: TRBJ2-5

CDR3nt: TGTGCCAGCAGGACTGGTGGGGAGGGGGCCGGTTCACCCCTCCACTTT
CDR3aa: CASRTGGEGAGSPLHF
abundance: NA
v_gene: TRBV5-4
d_gene: TRBD1
j_gene: TRBJ1-6

CDR3nt: TGCAGTGCCCAGACCATAGACGGCACAGGTACGCAGTATTTT
CDR3aa: CSAQTIDGTGTQYF
abundance: NA
v_gene: TRBV20-1
d_gene: NA
j_gene: TRBJ2-3

CDR3nt: TGTGCCAGTAGTACTGGGGAGGGGGCGCATCCCCTCCACTTT
CDR3aa: CASSTGEGAHPLHF
abundance: many
v_gene: TRBV19
d_gene: TRBD1
j_gene: TRBJ1-6

CDR3nt: TGTGCCACCAGCAGTGTGGGGGGGTCTTCCTACGAGCAGTACTTC
CDR3aa: CATSSVGGSSYEQYF
abundance: NA
v_gene: TRBV15
d_gene: TRBD2
j_gene: TRBJ2-7

CDR3nt: TGTGCCAGCAGCCTAGGGACGCTTTCGGAGCAGTACTTC
CDR3aa: CASSLGTLSEQYF
abundance: many
v_gene: TRBV12-3/TRBV12-4
d_gene: NA
j_gene: TRBJ2-7

CDR3nt: TGTGCCGGGGGCGGGGGAGCGACCGGGGAGCTGTTTTTT
CDR3aa: CAGGGGATGELFF
abundance: NA
v_gene: TRBV7-9
d_gene: NA
j_gene: TRBJ2-2

CDR3nt: TGCGCCAGCAGTGAATTGGAGGTTGCCTACGAGCAGTACTTC
CDR3aa: CASSELEVAYEQYF
abundance: few
v_gene: TRBV10-1
d_gene: NA
j_gene: TRBJ2-7

CDR3nt: TGCGCCAGCAGCTTGGAAGGGACAGGGGGCGCGTGGGAGACCCAGTACTTC
CDR3aa: CASSLEGTGGAWETQYF
abundance: NA
v_gene: TRBV5-1
d_gene: TRBD1
j_gene: TRBJ2-5

CDR3nt: TGTGCCAGTACCCGACACGGTAACACTGAAGCTTTCTTT
CDR3aa: CASTRHGNTEAFF
abundance: few
v_gene: TRBV19
d_gene: NA
j_gene: TRBJ1-1

CDR3nt: TGTGCCAGCAGCCTCTATGCGAACACTGAAGCTTTCTTT
CDR3aa: CASSLYANTEAFF
abundance: few
v_gene: TRBV7-9
d_gene: NA
j_gene: TRBJ1-1

CDR3nt: TGCGCCAGCAGCTTGGAGTCTAGCGGGGAAGGGACGCAGTATTTT
CDR3aa: CASSLESSGEGTQYF
abundance: many
v_gene: TRBV5-1
d_gene: TRBD2
j_gene: TRBJ2-3

CDR3nt: TGTGCCAGCAGCGTAGACGGGGAACCCTACGAGCAGTACTTC
CDR3aa: CASSVDGEPYEQYF
abundance: few
v_gene: TRBV9
d_gene: NA
j_gene: TRBJ2-7

CDR3nt: TGTGCCAGCAGCCCACCGGACAGGCTACAAGAGACCCAGTACTTC
CDR3aa: CASSPPDRLQETQYF
abundance: few
v_gene: TRBV7-8
d_gene: TRBD1
j_gene: TRBJ2-5

CDR3nt: TGCAGTGCTAGGCCCGAAGCGGGGGAAGGAGAGGCCCAGTACTTC
CDR3aa: CSARPEAGEGEAQYF
abundance: NA
v_gene: TRBV20-1
d_gene: TRBD2
j_gene: TRBJ2-5

CDR3nt: TGTGCCAGCAGCTTAGCCGAACAGGGGGGCTACACCTTC
CDR3aa: CASSLAEQGGYTF
abundance: NA
v_gene: TRBV7-8
d_gene: TRBD1
j_gene: TRBJ1-2

CDR3nt: TGCGCCAGCAGCCAAGATCTTGGTTCAGGGACCTACGAGCAGTACTTC
CDR3aa: CASSQDLGSGTYEQYF
abundance: many
v_gene: TRBV4-3
d_gene: NA
j_gene: TRBJ2-7

CDR3nt: TGTGCCAGCAGTCCCCGACAGGGAGATACGCAGTATTTT
CDR3aa: CASSPRQGDTQYF
abundance: many
v_gene: TRBV12-3/TRBV12-4
d_gene: TRBD1
j_gene: TRBJ2-3

CDR3nt: TGTGCCAGCAGCCCCGGGTCACTAGCGGGAGTGGGTGAGCAGTTCTTC
CDR3aa: CASSPGSLAGVGEQFF
abundance: NA
v_gene: TRBV14
d_gene: TRBD2
j_gene: TRBJ2-1

CDR3nt: TGCGCCAGCAGCCGGGACAGGGTTGGAGAGCAGTACTTC
CDR3aa: CASSRDRVGEQYF
abundance: few
v_gene: TRBV5-1
d_gene: TRBD1
j_gene: TRBJ2-7

CDR3nt: TGTGCCAGCAGACGGGACAGGGGACGGTACGAGCAGTACTTC
CDR3aa: CASRRDRGRYEQYF
abundance: many
v_gene: TRBV28
d_gene: TRBD1
j_gene: TRBJ2-7

CDR3nt: TGTGCCAGCAGTGAAGAGTCGTTGGACCCCTCCCTCGAGCAGTACTTC
CDR3aa: CASSEESLDPSLEQYF
abundance: NA
v_gene: TRBV2
d_gene: NA
j_gene: TRBJ2-7

CDR3nt: TGTGCCAGCAGTGCCAACGTCCTGACTTTC
CDR3aa: CASSANVLTF
abundance: NA
v_gene: TRBV6-1
d_gene: NA
j_gene: TRBJ2-6

CDR3nt: TGCAGCGTTGAAGGGGGGTCGGGGCAGTTCTTC
CDR3aa: CSVEGGSGQFF
abundance: many
v_gene: TRBV29-1
d_gene: NA
j_gene: TRBJ2-1

CDR3nt: TGCAGCGTGACCTGGTCGGGGAAGGGCACTGAAGCTTTCTTT
CDR3aa: CSVTWSGKGTEAFF
abundance: NA
v_gene: TRBV29-1
d_gene: NA
j_gene: TRBJ1-1